The source of this T cell receptor (beta chain) is a study of blood T cell repertoires in COVID-19 (dated by TCRdb to the early 2020s). For context, the study as a whole: Samples covering the acute and convalescent phases of COVID-19 were provided by collaborators in the United States, Italy and Spain. The material from the prospective study consisted of cDNA or gDNA derived from T cells, B-cell-depleted T cells, or PBMCs. Subjects who had been exposed to COVID-19, were actively infected with it, or had recovered from it provided the deeply sampled blood TCRbeta repertoires that made up the dataset. The repertoires were released in a freely available public database intended as a resource for research on the immune response to SARS-CoV-2. The samples were drawn from two sources: the first 160 participants of the ongoing ImmuneRACE study, and about 1,300 subjects contributed by 6 global collaborators. A de-identified subject ID, COVID-19 status, age in years and sex were almost always included in the sample metadata. Where HLA class I and class II types were available, the types were taken from metadata supplied by the sample provider, not from assay-based typing.

TCRbeta CDR3 regions were amplified from genomic DNA using the immunoSEQ Assay, a bias-controlled multiplex PCR. The authors' pipeline ran thus. The number of nucleated cells in each sample was estimated from the amplification of reference gene primers within the assay. To quantify the absolute abundance of each unique TCRbeta CDR3 rearrangement, sequence reads were collapsed and filtered. Productive Simpson clonality was computed per sample as the square root of Simpson's diversity index over productive rearrangements. TCRdb took over this immuneACCESS table, retaining in-frame rearrangements with V and J assigned. Such tables are incomplete; in checked studies, under half of the missing clones stem from an unresolved V gene, and the remainder is unexplained. D and trimming were read from the DNA, whereas the V and J calls and clone size are those reported in that table. The sample table lists around 230,000 clones, under 90% of them with a count of one. Around 4.2% of the sample is taken by the ten largest.

The CDR3 has 16 amino acids, counting the end cysteine and phenylalanine. The kept DNA is CDR3 alone, 48 bases in frame from the first base. From the germline V gene (reference sequence), CDR1 is SGHKS and CDR2 is YYEKEE. The V end gives up 3 bases and the J end 5 bases, leaving 9 bases in the junction not matched to a gene. Points the paper makes about the study in general: Clinical and demographic metadata were provided uncurated, with the amount varying by source and participant.

Participants in the prospective study were enrolled through a virtual design, were aged roughly 18 to 95 years, and lived in roughly 25 United States geographic areas. To assign participants to cohorts, the prospective study relied on clinical history that participants themselves reported in a screening survey and a study questionnaire. Each participant in the prospective study had whole blood, serum and a nasopharyngeal or oropharyngeal swab collected by mobile phlebotomists. Prospective study participants could optionally give additional blood draws and questionnaires over an approximately two-month period. Blood samples from the prospective study were shipped frozen or at room temperature prior to DNA extraction. This clone was counted only a few times. Its antigen remains unidentified. No much larger clonotype is one base removed from it; base qualities were not supplied.

The V and J segments used are TRBV5-5 and TRBJ2-2, with 8 junctional bases fitting TRBD1. The clonotype comes from a woman under 40 with acute COVID-19. The sample taken for sequencing was PBMCs or T cells enriched from blood (not recorded which). The bases are TGTGCCAGCAGCTGGGGAGACAGGGGATGGACCGGGGAGCTGTTTTTT. This gives the protein CASSWGDRGWTGELFF.